A selection of T cell receptor beta chains follows, all from one sample in a study of cytomegalovirus exposure and HLA in healthy donors. Only in-frame clones appear in the TCRdb table, and some are missing; sequencing was by immunoSEQ multiplex PCR. The sample has fewer than 200,000 clones, 75% to 90% seen once. Sequencing input: PBMCs. The origin of the receptors is a man aged 50 to 59 in good health and CMV-seronegative. The CDR3 runs from the conserved cysteine through the conserved F or W. The order of the fields is D gene, V gene, J gene, CDR3 protein, CDR3 DNA. D genes are given only for firm matches.

d_call: .; v_call: TRBV9; j_call: TRBJ2-7; cdr3_aa: CARRRRAYEQYF; cdr3_nt: TGTGCCAGACGAAGACGGGCCTACGAGCAGTACTTC
d_call: TRBD2; v_call: TRBV19; j_call: TRBJ2-3; cdr3_aa: CASSISSGITDTQYF; cdr3_nt: TGTGCCAGTAGTATTTCTAGCGGGATCACAGATACGCAGTATTTT
d_call: TRBD1; v_call: TRBV5-1; j_call: TRBJ2-6; cdr3_aa: CASSSRTGDVSGANVLTF; cdr3_nt: TGCGCCAGCAGCTCGCGGACAGGGGATGTATCTGGGGCCAACGTCCTGACTTTC
d_call: TRBD1; v_call: TRBV7-3; j_call: TRBJ2-1; cdr3_aa: CASSLRPAPGTGSYNEQFF; cdr3_nt: TGTGCCAGCAGCTTAAGACCAGCCCCCGGGACAGGGTCCTACAATGAGCAGTTCTTC
d_call: .; v_call: TRBV7-2; j_call: TRBJ1-5; cdr3_aa: CASSLRPTAYSNQPQHF; cdr3_nt: TGTGCCAGCAGCCTTAGACCGACAGCATATAGCAATCAGCCCCAGCATTTT
d_call: TRBD1; v_call: TRBV19; j_call: TRBJ2-1; cdr3_aa: CASKGQGNVAYNEQFF; cdr3_nt: TGTGCCAGTAAGGGACAGGGGAATGTTGCCTACAATGAGCAGTTCTTC
d_call: TRBD2; v_call: TRBV28; j_call: TRBJ2-1; cdr3_aa: CASSFLAGVIFNEQFF; cdr3_nt: TGTGCCAGCAGTTTTTTAGCGGGAGTGATATTCAATGAGCAGTTCTTC
d_call: TRBD1; v_call: TRBV6-1; j_call: TRBJ1-1; cdr3_aa: CASSWGQANTEAFF; cdr3_nt: TGTGCCAGCAGTTGGGGACAGGCGAACACTGAAGCTTTCTTT
d_call: .; v_call: TRBV13; j_call: TRBJ2-6; cdr3_aa: CASSFRRSGANVLTF; cdr3_nt: TGTGCCAGCAGCTTCAGGAGGTCAGGGGCCAACGTCCTGACTTTC
d_call: .; v_call: TRBV29-1; j_call: TRBJ2-3; cdr3_aa: CSVEGVKTVGDTQYF; cdr3_nt: TGCAGCGTAGAGGGGGTCAAAACCGTTGGAGATACGCAGTATTTT